Listed below are T cell receptor beta chains from one sample, sequenced in a study of cytomegalovirus exposure and HLA in healthy donors. Measured with immunoSEQ multiplex PCR; TCRdb has only the in-frame clones, and not every one. This table holds 70,000 or so clones, approximately 90% found once. The sequenced sample was PBMCs. The source is a woman aged 25 to 39 in good health and CMV-seronegative. The CDR3 runs from the conserved cysteine through the conserved F or W. D genes are given only for firm matches. Rows give clone size only sometimes, using once, few, many, or a class for an expanded clone.

>TRBJ1-4|NA|NA|TRBV28
TGTGCCAGCAGTTCGGGGGGACGGCTTAATGAAAAACTGTTTTTT
CASSSGGRLNEKLFF
>TRBJ1-5|NA|NA|TRBV7-2
TGTGCCAGCAGCTTACAGAATCAGCCCCAGCATTTT
CASSLQNQPQHF
>TRBJ2-1|NA|NA|TRBV7-9
TGTGCCAGTACCCGAGCGGGTAGCTCCTACAATGAGCAGTTCTTC
CASTRAGSSYNEQFF
>TRBJ2-7|NA|TRBD2|TRBV5-6
TGTGCCAGCAGCCTCTTAGCGGGGTCCTACGAGCAGTACTTC
CASSLLAGSYEQYF
>TRBJ1-1|few|NA|TRBV10-3
TGTGCCACGGGCCGGAGGGGCACTGAAGCTTTCTTT
CATGRRGTEAFF
>TRBJ2-3|NA|NA|TRBV19
TGTGCCAGTAGTATAGGTGGCTCGCTCACAGATACGCAGTATTTT
CASSIGGSLTDTQYF
>TRBJ2-2|NA|NA|TRBV4-3
TGCGCCAGCAGCCAAGTAAACGGACAGGGAGGGACCGGGGAGCTGTTTTTT
CASSQVNGQGGTGELFF
>TRBJ2-1|NA|TRBD2|TRBV29-1
TGCAGCCTTTCCGGGGGGGAGTATGTCTACAATGAGCAGTTCTTC
CSLSGGEYVYNEQFF
>TRBJ1-2|once|NA|TRBV9
TGTGCCAGCAGCGGGCGACTTTCGCCCCATGGCTACACCTTC
CASSGRLSPHGYTF
>TRBJ2-2|NA|TRBD2|TRBV11-3
TGTGCCAGCAGCCTGGGGCTAGCGGGACCCGGGGAGCTGTTTTTT
CASSLGLAGPGELFF
>TRBJ2-3|NA|TRBD2|TRBV9
TGTGCCAGCAGCGTAGCTGCCGGGAGGGCCGGTACAGATACGCAGTATTTT
CASSVAAGRAGTDTQYF
>TRBJ1-5|NA|TRBD1|TRBV4-1
TGCGCCAGCAGCCAGTCCTGGGGACAGGTTCAGCCCCAGCATTTT
CASSQSWGQVQPQHF
>TRBJ2-7|NA|TRBD1|TRBV6-5
TGTGCCAGCAGTTACGAGGGACAGTCCTCCTACGAGCAGTACTTC
CASSYEGQSSYEQYF
>TRBJ2-1|NA|TRBD1|TRBV18
TGTGCCAGCTCCTGGGAGGGACAGGGTTTTAATGAGCAGTTCTTC
CASSWEGQGFNEQFF
>TRBJ1-1|NA|NA|TRBV28
TGTGCCAGCAGCGCGTACACTGAAGCTTTCTTT
CASSAYTEAFF
>TRBJ1-4|few|TRBD1|TRBV5-8
TGTGCCAGCAGCTTTCGCGCCGGGACAGCGGGTTATGATGAAAAACTGTTTTTT
CASSFRAGTAGYDEKLFF
>TRBJ1-5|NA|NA|TRBV7-9
TGTTCCAGCAGCTTAGACAGTCAGCCCCAGCATTTT
CSSSLDSQPQHF
>TRBJ1-3|NA|TRBD1|TRBV25-1
TGTGCCAGTAGACAGGGGGCATCAAACACCATATATTTT
CASRQGASNTIYF
>TRBJ2-3|once|TRBD1|TRBV9
TGTGCCAGCAGCCCATGGACAGGGGCCCCAGATACGCAGTATTTT
CASSPWTGAPDTQYF
>TRBJ2-7|NA|NA|TRBV7-9
TGTGCCAGCAGCCCTCTCTACGAGCAGTACTTC
CASSPLYEQYF
>TRBJ2-2|NA|TRBD2|TRBV28
TGTGCCAGCACTCCGGCGTCTAGCGGGAGCGGGAGCGGGGAGCTGTTTTTT
CASTPASSGSGSGELFF
>TRBJ2-7|NA|NA|TRBV10-3
TGTGCCATCACCCGGGACAACTCCTACGAGCAGTACTTC
CAITRDNSYEQYF
>TRBJ1-5|NA|NA|TRBV6-6
TGTGCCAGCAGCTACCCCCGGGATCAGCCCCAGCATTTT
CASSYPRDQPQHF
>TRBJ2-1|NA|TRBD2|TRBV4-2
TGTGCCAGCAGCCAAAACGAGGGAACTAGCGGGATGTCAGATGAGCAGTTCTTC
CASSQNEGTSGMSDEQFF
>TRBJ2-3|NA|NA|TRBV5-6
TGTGCCAGCAGCTTGTCCGCAGGGCGAAATACGCAGTATTTT
CASSLSAGRNTQYF
>TRBJ1-1|few|NA|TRBV28
TGTGCCAGCAGTGGGGACATTAACTCTGAAGCTTTCTTT
CASSGDINSEAFF
>TRBJ2-3|NA|NA|TRBV19
TGTGCCAGTAGGGCCCAGGGTACAGATACGCAGTATTTT
CASRAQGTDTQYF
>TRBJ2-3|NA|NA|TRBV7-9
TGTGCCAGCAGCTTAGTCGGGAGCACAGATACGCAGTATTTT
CASSLVGSTDTQYF
>TRBJ1-2|once|NA|TRBV2
TGTGCCAGCAGTGAAGGGAACAGGTGGGATGGCTACACCTTC
CASSEGNRWDGYTF
>TRBJ2-7|once|NA|TRBV2
TGTGCCAGCAGTGAAGCGCCTCGGAGCTCCTACGAGCAGTACTTC
CASSEAPRSSYEQYF
>TRBJ2-3|NA|TRBD2|TRBV7-3
TGTGCCAGCAGCTCCGGGACTAGCGGCACAGATACGCAGTATTTT
CASSSGTSGTDTQYF
>TRBJ2-5|once|TRBD2|TRBV7-2
TGTGCCAGCAGCCTAGGCGGGAGTTTCCAAGAGACCCAGTACTTC
CASSLGGSFQETQYF
>TRBJ2-7|NA|TRBD1|TRBV4-3
TGCGCCAGCAGCCAAGATTTCAGGACAGGGGGGCACGAGCAGTACTTC
CASSQDFRTGGHEQYF
>TRBJ2-3|once|NA|TRBV7-9
TGTGCCAGCAGCTTTTGGCCTAGCACAGATACGCAGTATTTT
CASSFWPSTDTQYF
>TRBJ2-3|few|TRBD1|TRBV10-2
TGCGCCAGCAGTGGACAGGGGCGCACAGATACGCAGTATTTT
CASSGQGRTDTQYF
>TRBJ2-4|NA|NA|TRBV4-2
TGTGCCAGCAGCCAAGGGACTGCCACTAAGGACATTCAGTACTTC
CASSQGTATKDIQYF
>TRBJ2-1|NA|TRBD2|TRBV11-2
TGTGCCAGCACCGTAGCGGGCAATGAGCAGTTCTTC
CASTVAGNEQFF
>TRBJ2-7|NA|NA|TRBV5-4
TGTGCCAGCAGCCTAGGGACTCCCGTTGAGCAGTACTTC
CASSLGTPVEQYF
>TRBJ1-1|NA|TRBD1|TRBV28
TGTGCCAGCAGCTGGGACAGCCTGAACACTGAAGCTTTCTTT
CASSWDSLNTEAFF
>TRBJ2-7|NA|TRBD2|TRBV9
TGTGCCAGCAGCGTAACCGGCGGGAGCTCCTACGAGCAGTACTTC
CASSVTGGSSYEQYF
>TRBJ1-2|NA|TRBD1|TRBV10-2
TGCGCCAGCACCCCGGGACAGGGGGCCTATGGCTACACCTTC
CASTPGQGAYGYTF
>TRBJ2-5|NA|TRBD1|TRBV5-6
TGTGCCAGCAGCTCCAGGGGGCAAGAGACCCAGTACTTC
CASSSRGQETQYF
>TRBJ2-7|NA|TRBD2|TRBV2
TGTGCCAGCAGTGAAGGCGGGGGGGGCGAGCAGTACTTC
CASSEGGGGEQYF
>TRBJ2-1|few|TRBD1|TRBV4-3
TGCGCCAGCAGCCAAGATAGTATGGGACAGGCCTACAATGAGCAGTTCTTC
CASSQDSMGQAYNEQFF
>TRBJ2-3|NA|TRBD2|TRBV28
TGTGCCAGCAGGACGCCTAGGGGGACTAGCGGGCTTCATACGCAGTATTTT
CASRTPRGTSGLHTQYF
>TRBJ2-4|NA|NA|TRBV5-8
TGTGCCAGCAGCTTGGTCACAGTCAAAAACATTCAGTACTTC
CASSLVTVKNIQYF
>TRBJ2-2|NA|TRBD2|TRBV6-1
TGTGCCAGCAGTGAAATTATGGGCGGGAGCGGGGGATGGACCGGGGAGCTGTTTTTT
CASSEIMGGSGGWTGELFF
>TRBJ2-7|NA|NA|TRBV6-1
TGTGCCAGCAGTGAAGAAGCAGGGCGGCACGAGCAGTACTTC
CASSEEAGRHEQYF
>TRBJ1-4|NA|NA|TRBV11-2
TGTGCCAGCAGCCCCGAGGACACATCGGCTAATGAAAAACTGTTTTTT
CASSPEDTSANEKLFF
>TRBJ2-7|NA|NA|TRBV18
TGTGCCAGCTCAACAGGGACATTCTACGAGCAGTACTTC
CASSTGTFYEQYF
>TRBJ2-2|once|TRBD1|TRBV11-2
TGTGCCAGCAGCTTAGTAACAGGGGGCGCGTTCGGGGAGCTGTTTTTT
CASSLVTGGAFGELFF
>TRBJ1-1|NA|NA|TRBV27
TGTGCCAGCAGTTTATCACGGTCGAGGCAGGGGAACACTGAAGCTTTCTTT
CASSLSRSRQGNTEAFF
>TRBJ1-3|NA|TRBD1|TRBV28
TGTGCCAGCAGTCTGTCGGGACAGGGTACTGGAAACACCATATATTTT
CASSLSGQGTGNTIYF
>TRBJ1-6|NA|TRBD1|TRBV6-5
TGTGCCAGCAGTTCCGGGACAGGAAATTCACCCCTCCACTTT
CASSSGTGNSPLHF